This record looks at one TCR beta chain sequence and its context. Antigen: not known. Unique molecular identifiers featured in how the TCRbeta library was prepared. TCRdb reprocessed the PCR reads with MiXCR, giving one entry per CDR3 protein. The sample carries just under 250,000 distinct CDR3 sequences, about 26% recorded once. These data come from a study of T-cell reconstitution after alpha-beta-depleted transplantation in children. V was clipped by 5 bases and J by 5 bases, with 19 bases between them. The CDR3 is 16 amino acids. Germline CDR1 reads SGHAT; CDR2 reads FQNNGV. Study-level findings and limits: Several hundred expanded graft clones reportedly were the source of alpha-beta T cells about two months after transplant.

The material was PBMCs, obtained before TCRalphabeta/CD19-depleted stem cell transplant. The chain joins TRBV11-2 to TRBJ2-1; D is possibly TRBD2 (7 bases). This receptor was obtained from a girl aged 2 to 9 with Fanconi anemia, due to receive a stem cell transplant. The CDR3 DNA is TGTGCCAGCAGCGTAGGAGGGGGGGCCAGTCACAATGAGCAGTTCTTC. This translates into CASSVGGGASHNEQFF.